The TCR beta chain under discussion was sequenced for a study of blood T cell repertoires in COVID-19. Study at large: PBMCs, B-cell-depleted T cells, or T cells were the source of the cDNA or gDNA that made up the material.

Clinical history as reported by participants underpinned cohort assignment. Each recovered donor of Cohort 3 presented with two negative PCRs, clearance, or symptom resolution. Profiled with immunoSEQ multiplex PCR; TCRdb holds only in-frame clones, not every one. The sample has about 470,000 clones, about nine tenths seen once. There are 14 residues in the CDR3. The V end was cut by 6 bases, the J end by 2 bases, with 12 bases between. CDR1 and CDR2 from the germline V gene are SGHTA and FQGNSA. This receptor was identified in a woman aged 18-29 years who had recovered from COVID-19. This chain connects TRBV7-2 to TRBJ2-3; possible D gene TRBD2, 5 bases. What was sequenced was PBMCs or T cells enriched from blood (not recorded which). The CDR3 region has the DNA TGTGCCAGCAGTGCCGGACTTGCCACAGATACGCAGTATTTT. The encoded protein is CASSAGLATDTQYF.